This T cell receptor beta chain was documented in a study of Graves' ophthalmopathy and Graves' hyperthyroidism. Study as a whole: Pretreatment peripheral blood was obtained at initial diagnosis.

RNA transcripts served as template for amplifying TCR beta CDR3 sequences. Scientists carried out first-round RT-PCR using HTBI primers and then a second-round multiplex PCR. In TCRdb, the multiplex PCR reads were re-called with MiXCR into one record per CDR3 protein. The table lists 350,000 to 400,000 distinct CDR3 sequences, approximately 16% of them singletons, with 1.6% in the top ten. Trimming cost V 4 bases and J 1 base, with 5 bases left between them. The CDR3 length is 12 residues. Germline lookup yields CDR1 GTSNPN and CDR2 SVGIG (reference sequence). In this cohort, patients with other autoimmune diseases, uncontrolled infections, pregnancy or lactation were excluded. What supplied the PBMCs was 7.5 to 10 ml of fresh peripheral blood.

The sample was peripheral blood. J is TRBJ1-3 and V is TRBV30, with D hard to call. This clonotype originated in a woman aged 18-29 years with Graves' ophthalmopathy. The CDR3 DNA is TGTGCCTGGAAGGCTTCTGGAAACACCATATATTTT. Protein sequence: CAWKASGNTIYF.